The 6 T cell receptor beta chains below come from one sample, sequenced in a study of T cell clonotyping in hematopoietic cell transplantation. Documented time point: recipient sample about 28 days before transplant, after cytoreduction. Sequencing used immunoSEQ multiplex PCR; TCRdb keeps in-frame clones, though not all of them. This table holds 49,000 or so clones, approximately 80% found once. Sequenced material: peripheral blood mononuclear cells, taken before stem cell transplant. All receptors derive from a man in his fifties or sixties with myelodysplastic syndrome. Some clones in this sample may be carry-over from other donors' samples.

The CDR3 sequence: CASRLTGSPLHF. CDR3 bases: TGTGCCAGCAGGCTAACAGGTTCACCCCTCCACTTT. This rearrangement joins TRBV28 to TRBJ1-6, with D possibly matching TRBD1 (5 bases). V was pared by 6 bases and J by 9 bases, with 9 bases between. The germline CDR1 and CDR2 sequences are MDHEN and SYDVKM. The CDR3 spans 12 residues.

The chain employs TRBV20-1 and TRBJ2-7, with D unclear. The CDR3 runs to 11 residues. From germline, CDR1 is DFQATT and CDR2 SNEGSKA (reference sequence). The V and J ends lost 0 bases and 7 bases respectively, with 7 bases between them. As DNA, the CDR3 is TGCAGTGCTAGAGATATCCGAGAGCAGTACTTC. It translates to CSARDIREQYF.

CDR3 region: CASSPPGAYEQYF. Here the CDR3 DNA reads TGTGCCAGCAGCCCCCCGGGGGCCTACGAGCAGTACTTC. The V gene is TRBV9, the J gene TRBJ2-7, with a possible D match to TRBD2 (6 bases). V lost 4 bases, J lost 2 bases, and 10 bases lay in between. The CDR3 has 13 residues. CDR1 is SGDLS and CDR2 is YYNGEE in the germline V gene.

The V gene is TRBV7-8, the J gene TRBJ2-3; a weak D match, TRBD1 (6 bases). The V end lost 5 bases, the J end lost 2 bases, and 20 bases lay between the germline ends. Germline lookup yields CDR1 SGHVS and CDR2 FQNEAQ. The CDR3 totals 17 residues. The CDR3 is CASSPRPGHGDTDTQYF. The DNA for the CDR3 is TGTGCCAGCAGCCCACGACCGGGACACGGAGACACAGATACGCAGTATTTT.

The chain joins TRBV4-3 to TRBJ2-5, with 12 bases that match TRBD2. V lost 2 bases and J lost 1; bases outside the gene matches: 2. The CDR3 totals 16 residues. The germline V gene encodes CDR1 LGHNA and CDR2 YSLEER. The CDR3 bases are TGCGCCAGCAGCCAACAACTAGCGGGGGGCCAAGAGACCCAGTACTTC. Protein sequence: CASSQQLAGGQETQYF.

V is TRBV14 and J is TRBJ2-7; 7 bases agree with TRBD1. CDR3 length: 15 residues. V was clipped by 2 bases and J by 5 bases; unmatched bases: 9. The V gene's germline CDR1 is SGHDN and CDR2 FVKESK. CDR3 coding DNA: TGTGCCAGCAGCCAAATGGGGGCAGGGGGAAACGAGCAGTACTTC. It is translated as CASSQMGAGGNEQYF.